These T cell receptor beta chains were read from a single sample in a study of shared clonotypes between healthy human individuals. Sequencing used immunoSEQ multiplex PCR; TCRdb keeps in-frame clones, though not all of them. This table holds roughly 1,600,000 clones, 97% to 99% found once. The source material was naive CD4+ T cells sorted from blood. The receptors derive from a man between 25 and 39 years old in good health. Both conserved end residues are part of each CDR3. The order of the fields is J gene, D gene, V gene, clone size, CDR3 protein, CDR3 DNA. D genes are given only for firm matches. Only part of the rows carry a size: once, few, many, or a class if the clone is expanded.

j_call: TRBJ1-4
d_call: TRBD1
v_call: TRBV7-8
clone_size: .
cdr3_aa: CASSLDGTGNEKLFF
cdr3_nt: TGTGCCAGCAGCTTAGATGGGACAGGGAATGAAAAACTGTTTTTT

j_call: TRBJ2-1
d_call: TRBD2
v_call: TRBV9
clone_size: .
cdr3_aa: CASSALAGGNYNEQFF
cdr3_nt: TGTGCCAGCAGCGCCCTAGCGGGAGGAAACTACAATGAGCAGTTCTTC

j_call: TRBJ2-5
d_call: .
v_call: TRBV25-1
clone_size: .
cdr3_aa: CASSEGSTLMIQETQYF
cdr3_nt: TGTGCCAGCAGTGAAGGGTCGACTTTAATGATCCAAGAGACCCAGTACTTC

j_call: TRBJ2-3
d_call: TRBD2
v_call: TRBV29-1
clone_size: .
cdr3_aa: CSVPSGSRADTQYF
cdr3_nt: TGCAGCGTTCCTAGCGGGAGTAGGGCAGATACGCAGTATTTT

j_call: TRBJ2-3
d_call: TRBD2
v_call: TRBV19
clone_size: .
cdr3_aa: CATAGTSGLGTDTQYF
cdr3_nt: TGTGCAACCGCCGGGACTAGCGGGTTGGGCACAGATACGCAGTATTTT

j_call: TRBJ2-1
d_call: .
v_call: TRBV2
clone_size: .
cdr3_aa: CASSGPGGTYNEQFF
cdr3_nt: TGTGCCAGCAGCGGCCCGGGCGGCACCTACAATGAGCAGTTCTTC

j_call: TRBJ2-7
d_call: .
v_call: TRBV5-1
clone_size: .
cdr3_aa: CASSVDTYEQYF
cdr3_nt: TGCGCCAGCAGCGTGGACACTTACGAGCAGTACTTC

j_call: TRBJ2-1
d_call: TRBD2
v_call: TRBV14
clone_size: once
cdr3_aa: CASSQTSGRVHSPYNEQFF
cdr3_nt: TGTGCCAGCAGCCAAACTAGCGGGAGGGTCCATAGCCCCTACAATGAGCAGTTCTTC

j_call: TRBJ2-7
d_call: TRBD2
v_call: TRBV28
clone_size: .
cdr3_aa: CASSPSGSHYEQYF
cdr3_nt: TGTGCCAGCAGTCCTAGCGGGAGCCACTACGAGCAGTACTTC

j_call: TRBJ1-2
d_call: TRBD1
v_call: TRBV4-1
clone_size: once
cdr3_aa: CASSQDRGTGDPYGYTF
cdr3_nt: TGCGCCAGCAGCCAAGATAGGGGGACAGGAGATCCCTATGGCTACACCTTC

j_call: TRBJ2-7
d_call: .
v_call: TRBV14
clone_size: .
cdr3_aa: CASSRVQTYEQYF
cdr3_nt: TGTGCCAGCAGCCGGGTACAGACCTACGAGCAGTACTTC

j_call: TRBJ2-7
d_call: .
v_call: TRBV28
clone_size: .
cdr3_aa: CASSFAPLTSYEQYF
cdr3_nt: TGTGCCAGCAGTTTCGCCCCCCTGACTAGTTACGAGCAGTACTTC

j_call: TRBJ1-5
d_call: .
v_call: TRBV28
clone_size: .
cdr3_aa: CASTPTDSNQPQHF
cdr3_nt: TGTGCCAGCACACCGACAGATAGCAATCAGCCCCAGCATTTT

j_call: TRBJ2-7
d_call: .
v_call: TRBV9
clone_size: .
cdr3_aa: CASSPAASSYEQYF
cdr3_nt: TGTGCCAGCAGCCCAGCGGCAAGCTCCTACGAGCAGTACTTC

j_call: TRBJ1-5
d_call: .
v_call: TRBV2
clone_size: .
cdr3_aa: CASSEITGGFGNQPQHF
cdr3_nt: TGTGCCAGCAGTGAAATTACGGGAGGTTTTGGCAATCAGCCCCAGCATTTT

j_call: TRBJ2-5
d_call: .
v_call: TRBV7-8
clone_size: .
cdr3_aa: CASSLMRWRGPQETQYF
cdr3_nt: TGTGCCAGCAGCTTAATGAGATGGCGGGGCCCGCAAGAGACCCAGTACTTC